This TCR beta chain was identified during a study of shared clonotypes between healthy human individuals. From germline, CDR1 is SNHLY and CDR2 FYNNEI. The length of the CDR3 is 16 residues. J lost 6 bases, V lost 2 bases, and 6 bases had no gene match. With regard to this clone: Its specificity is not known.

Notes on the study in general: Donors were few, which limited the genetic and exposure-history diversity represented.

Profiled with immunoSEQ multiplex PCR; TCRdb holds only in-frame clones, not every one. Of about 480,000 clones in the sample, about 79% were seen once. The chain links TRBV2 to TRBJ2-3; TRBD2 aligns across 12 bases. Specimen: PBMCs. This TCR came from a middle-aged woman in good health. Some clones in this sample may be carry-over from other donors' samples. The CDR3 DNA sequence: TGTGCCAGCAGTGAACCACGAGGACTAGCGGGGGATACGCAGTATTTT. Amino acids: CASSEPRGLAGDTQYF.